The 9 T cell receptor beta chains presented below share a single source sample, sequenced in a study of T cells in Graves' hyperthyroidism and ophthalmopathy (dated by TCRdb to between 2019 and 2020). Library construction relied on multiplex PCR. The run used an Illumina HiSeq 2000. The TCR beta CDR3 regions were amplified from the RNA transcripts. A first-round RT-PCR of the TCR CDR3 used the HTBI primer set with the Qiagen OneStep RT-PCR kit. TCRdb reprocessed the public reads (quality trimming at Q25 with fastp, clone calling with MiXCR) and kept in-frame beta chains. Entries that share a CDR3 protein sequence are merged under the most common genes and DNA. The table for this sample lists almost 600,000 distinct CDR3 sequences; 35% to 55% of them were counted only once. Approximately 8.4% of the sample is taken by the ten largest. The sequenced sample was peripheral blood or thyroid tissue (not recorded which). The origin of the receptors is a woman aged 18-29 years with Graves' hyperthyroidism.

V and J are TRBV2 and TRBJ2-6, with 11 bases matching TRBD1. Germline assignment: CDR1 SNHLY and CDR2 FYNNEI. This CDR3 contains 17 residues. J gave up 0 bases and V 8 bases, and 6 bases lay outside the gene matches. The CDR3, as DNA: TGTGCCAGCCTCGGGACAGGGGGGCCCTCTGGGGCCAACGTCCTGACTTTC. Translating it yields CASLGTGGPSGANVLTF.

This clonotype came up once. A read error may be the cause here, since a much bigger clone is one base away. This sequence joins TRBV12-5 and TRBJ2-5; D is undetermined. CDR3 length: 16 residues. CDR1 and CDR2 from the germline V gene are LGHNT and FRNRAP. CDR3 coding DNA: TGTGCTAGTGGTTTGGTATCGGGCCGCCGCCAGGAGACCCAGTGCTTC. This encodes CASGLVSGRRQETQCF.

The chain uses TRBV27 and TRBJ1-1, with D perhaps matching TRBD1 (6 bases). The CDR3 has 17 residues. Germline V CDR1 and CDR2: MNHEY, SMNVEV (reference sequence). V lost 5 bases, J lost 0 bases, and 19 bases lay in between. In DNA form, the CDR3 reads TGTGCCAGCAGTCATGGGACATCGGCCTTGCTGAACACTGAAGCTTTCTTT. Translated: CASSHGTSALLNTEAFF.

Concerning this clonotype: A much larger clone lies one base from this, so it may be a read error. The chain employs TRBV5-6 and TRBJ2-2; D possibly corresponds to TRBD2 (5 bases). From germline, CDR1 is SGHDT and CDR2 YYEEEE. The CDR3 runs 13 residues. The CDR3 coding sequence is TGTGCCAGCAGCTTGGCTGCGACCGGGGAGCTGGTTTTT. As protein: CASSLAATGELVF.

Regarding this clonotype: Being one base from a much bigger clone, this may be a read error. The chain is built from TRBV2 and TRBJ1-1, with D maybe TRBD1 (6 bases). Trimming took off 5 bases at V and 3 bases at J, with 16 bases between the two ends. The CDR3 length is 15 residues. CDR1 is SNHLY, CDR2 FYNNEI, per germline. The CDR3 here is CASSFGGGPHTEAFF. The CDR3 DNA follows: TGTGCCAGCAGTTTCGGGGGGGGCCCACACACTGAAGCTTTCTTT.

This clonotype was found once. CDR3 amino acids: CASSPAGTDEKLFF. CDR3 DNA: TGTGCCAGCAGCCCCGCCGGGACAGATGAAAAACTGTTTTTT. The rearrangement joins TRBV7-9 to TRBJ1-4, with 7 positions matching TRBD1. CDR1 and CDR2 from the germline V gene are SEHNR and FQNEAQ (reference sequence). Germline trimming cut 5 bases from V and 6 bases from J; bases unmatched to any gene: 6. This CDR3 contains 14 residues.

This clonotype was counted many times. The gene calls are TRBV2 and TRBJ2-5, with D perhaps TRBD1 or TRBD2 (5 bases each). V dropped 5 bases and J dropped 0 bases, with 10 bases sitting between them. Per the germline V gene, CDR1 is SNHLY and CDR2 is FYNNEI. The CDR3 length is 14 residues. CDR3 region: CASSLGEYQETQYF. The CDR3 nucleotides are TGTGCCAGCAGTCTGGGGGAGTACCAAGAGACCCAGTACTTC.

The CDR3 here is CASSSLGFSASGANVLTF. CDR3 nucleotides: TGTGCCAGCAGCTCCCTCGGTTTCTCGGCCTCTGGGGCCAACGTCCTGACTTTC. The chain uses TRBV11-2 and TRBJ2-6, with D hard to call. The CDR3 is 18 amino acids. Germline loops: CDR1 SGHAT, CDR2 FQNNGV. The V end lost 4 bases, the J end lost 0 bases, and 16 bases lay between the germline ends.

This clonotype was observed at least ten times. The chain links TRBV7-9 to TRBJ2-7, with 10 bases matching TRBD2. V lost 4 bases, J lost 3 bases, and 18 bases stayed unmatched. The germline V gene has CDR1 SEHNR and CDR2 FQNEAQ (reference sequence). The CDR3 sequence is 19 residues long. CDR3 sequence reads: CASSSVGGRLAGVFYEQYF. The CDR3 DNA reads TGTGCCAGCAGCTCCGTAGGGGGGAGGCTAGCGGGAGTATTCTACGAGCAGTACTTC.